This is a list of T cell receptor beta chains from one sample in a study of graft-versus-host responses after intestinal transplantation. For these receptors, no antigen is known. Sequencing used immunoSEQ multiplex PCR; TCRdb keeps in-frame clones, though not all of them. The table records about 130,000 clones, around nine tenths of them present only once. The material sequenced was unstimulated CD4+ T cells sorted from spleen or lymph node cells, taken before intestinal transplant. The receptors stem from a human donor who received an intestinal transplant. Both conserved end residues are part of each CDR3. A D gene is named only where the DNA matches it firmly. The size of a clone is reported for some rows only, either as once, few or many, or as a class for expanded clones.

V gene: TRBV6-5
J gene: TRBJ1-1
D gene: -
clone size: few
CDR3 protein: CASSYSAALNTEAFF
CDR3 DNA: TGTGCCAGCAGTTACTCGGCAGCCCTGAACACTGAAGCTTTCTTT

V gene: TRBV19
J gene: TRBJ2-1
D gene: -
clone size: -
CDR3 protein: CASSSRTNNEQFF
CDR3 DNA: TGTGCCAGTAGCTCTCGGACTAACAATGAGCAGTTCTTC

V gene: TRBV19
J gene: TRBJ2-7
D gene: TRBD2
clone size: -
CDR3 protein: CASSYRTSGTYEQYF
CDR3 DNA: TGTGCCAGCTCCTACAGGACTAGCGGAACCTACGAGCAGTACTTC

V gene: TRBV7-8
J gene: TRBJ2-5
D gene: -
clone size: -
CDR3 protein: CASSFLVREETQYF
CDR3 DNA: TGTGCCAGCAGCTTCTTGGTACGGGAGGAGACCCAGTACTTC

V gene: TRBV7-3
J gene: TRBJ1-2
D gene: -
clone size: -
CDR3 protein: CASSLNGGRGYTF
CDR3 DNA: TGTGCCAGCAGCTTAAACGGGGGACGTGGCTACACCTTC

V gene: TRBV4-2
J gene: TRBJ2-4
D gene: -
clone size: once
CDR3 protein: CASSQEAGGNIQYF
CDR3 DNA: TGTGCCAGCAGCCAAGAAGCGGGCGGAAACATTCAGTACTTC

V gene: TRBV6-1
J gene: TRBJ2-7
D gene: -
clone size: -
CDR3 protein: CASWDTYEQYF
CDR3 DNA: TGTGCCAGCTGGGACACCTACGAGCAGTACTTC

V gene: TRBV6-5
J gene: TRBJ2-5
D gene: TRBD2
clone size: once
CDR3 protein: CASKTSGRAEETQYF
CDR3 DNA: TGTGCCAGCAAGACTAGCGGGAGGGCCGAGGAGACCCAGTACTTC

V gene: TRBV28
J gene: TRBJ1-2
D gene: -
clone size: -
CDR3 protein: CASREQGTDGYTF
CDR3 DNA: TGTGCCAGCAGAGAACAGGGTACGGATGGCTACACCTTC

V gene: TRBV30
J gene: TRBJ2-7
D gene: TRBD1
clone size: -
CDR3 protein: CAWSVQGDEQYF
CDR3 DNA: TGTGCCTGGAGTGTACAGGGGGACGAGCAGTACTTC

V gene: TRBV5-1
J gene: TRBJ1-2
D gene: -
clone size: -
CDR3 protein: CASSNRTPKRGNYGYTF
CDR3 DNA: TGCGCCAGCAGCAACAGGACTCCCAAAAGGGGAAACTATGGCTACACCTTC

V gene: TRBV6-1
J gene: TRBJ1-5
D gene: -
clone size: -
CDR3 protein: CASSENRGHLQPQHF
CDR3 DNA: TGTGCCAGCAGTGAAAACCGGGGGCATCTTCAGCCCCAGCATTTT

V gene: TRBV30
J gene: TRBJ2-5
D gene: TRBD2
clone size: -
CDR3 protein: CAWVDGRWGETQYF
CDR3 DNA: TGTGCCTGGGTGGACGGGAGGTGGGGAGAGACCCAGTACTTC

V gene: TRBV6-4
J gene: TRBJ1-2
D gene: -
clone size: -
CDR3 protein: CASSSGRYGYTF
CDR3 DNA: TGTGCCAGCAGTTCGGGACGCTATGGCTACACCTTC

V gene: TRBV28
J gene: TRBJ2-7
D gene: TRBD1
clone size: -
CDR3 protein: CASSSPTGGGNEQYF
CDR3 DNA: TGTGCCAGCAGTTCCCCGACAGGGGGCGGGAACGAGCAGTACTTC

V gene: TRBV14
J gene: TRBJ1-4
D gene: -
clone size: -
CDR3 protein: CASSSDGLYEKLFF
CDR3 DNA: TGTGCCAGCAGCTCCGACGGCCTATATGAAAAACTGTTTTTT

V gene: TRBV9
J gene: TRBJ2-2
D gene: TRBD1
clone size: -
CDR3 protein: CASSVAGGSGELFF
CDR3 DNA: TGTGCCAGCAGCGTAGCAGGGGGTAGCGGGGAGCTGTTTTTT

V gene: TRBV4-2
J gene: TRBJ2-1
D gene: -
clone size: -
CDR3 protein: CASSQERGGRNEQFF
CDR3 DNA: TGTGCCAGCAGCCAAGAAAGGGGGGGGAGAAATGAGCAGTTCTTC

V gene: TRBV9
J gene: TRBJ1-5
D gene: -
clone size: -
CDR3 protein: CASSVDGRNQPQHF
CDR3 DNA: TGTGCCAGCAGCGTAGACGGACGTAACCAGCCCCAGCATTTT

V gene: TRBV7-9
J gene: TRBJ1-1
D gene: TRBD1
clone size: -
CDR3 protein: CASIPGGGNTGAFF
CDR3 DNA: TGTGCCAGCATCCCAGGGGGTGGGAACACTGGAGCTTTCTTT

V gene: TRBV28
J gene: TRBJ2-3
D gene: TRBD2
clone size: once
CDR3 protein: CASRITGLAGPVIRADTQYF
CDR3 DNA: TGTGCCAGCAGAATCACAGGACTAGCGGGACCGGTCATCAGGGCAGATACGCAGTATTTT

V gene: TRBV4-1
J gene: TRBJ1-3
D gene: TRBD1
clone size: -
CDR3 protein: CASSLAGTGAGNTIYF
CDR3 DNA: TGCGCCAGCAGCCTAGCCGGGACAGGGGCTGGAAACACCATATATTTT

V gene: TRBV28
J gene: TRBJ2-1
D gene: TRBD2
clone size: -
CDR3 protein: CASIGPAGGPSYNEQFF
CDR3 DNA: TGTGCCAGCATAGGACCAGCGGGAGGCCCCTCCTACAATGAGCAGTTCTTC

V gene: TRBV25-1
J gene: TRBJ2-6
D gene: -
clone size: -
CDR3 protein: CASLGEGVASGANVLTF
CDR3 DNA: TGTGCCAGCTTGGGAGAGGGGGTAGCTTCTGGGGCCAACGTCCTGACTTTC

V gene: TRBV5-5
J gene: TRBJ1-2
D gene: TRBD1
clone size: -
CDR3 protein: CASRLTGTGNYGYTF
CDR3 DNA: TGTGCCAGCAGGCTAACCGGGACAGGGAACTATGGCTACACCTTC

V gene: TRBV19
J gene: TRBJ1-1
D gene: -
clone size: -
CDR3 protein: CASSIEPPEAFF
CDR3 DNA: TGTGCCAGTAGTATAGAGCCCCCTGAAGCTTTCTTT

V gene: TRBV28
J gene: TRBJ2-3
D gene: -
clone size: once
CDR3 protein: CASSLMGLDTDTQYF
CDR3 DNA: TGTGCCAGCAGCTTGATGGGTTTGGACACAGATACGCAGTATTTT

V gene: TRBV5-8
J gene: TRBJ1-3
D gene: -
clone size: few
CDR3 protein: CASSTPGTAISGNTIYF
CDR3 DNA: TGTGCCAGCAGCACCCCCGGGACGGCGATCTCTGGAAACACCATATATTTT

V gene: TRBV5-4
J gene: TRBJ2-1
D gene: TRBD1
clone size: -
CDR3 protein: CASSSDRYNEQFF
CDR3 DNA: TGTGCCAGCTCCTCGGACAGGTACAATGAGCAGTTCTTC

V gene: TRBV4-3
J gene: TRBJ2-3
D gene: -
clone size: -
CDR3 protein: CASSQDPGATDTQYF
CDR3 DNA: TGCGCCAGCAGCCAAGATCCGGGAGCCACAGATACGCAGTATTTT

V gene: TRBV2
J gene: TRBJ2-7
D gene: TRBD1
clone size: -
CDR3 protein: CASVRDRAFPDYEQYF
CDR3 DNA: TGTGCCAGCGTCCGGGACAGGGCCTTCCCGGACTACGAGCAGTACTTC

V gene: TRBV5-1
J gene: TRBJ1-4
D gene: -
clone size: -
CDR3 protein: CASKRATNEKLFF
CDR3 DNA: TGCGCCAGCAAGAGAGCAACTAATGAAAAACTGTTTTTT

V gene: TRBV5-6
J gene: TRBJ2-7
D gene: -
clone size: -
CDR3 protein: CASSYLNYEQYF
CDR3 DNA: TGTGCCAGCAGCTACCTAAACTACGAGCAGTACTTC

V gene: TRBV9
J gene: TRBJ2-7
D gene: -
clone size: -
CDR3 protein: CAGSEGGEEDEQYF
CDR3 DNA: TGTGCCGGCAGCGAGGGAGGAGAGGAAGACGAGCAGTACTTC

V gene: TRBV4-3
J gene: TRBJ2-7
D gene: -
clone size: -
CDR3 protein: CASSQVLTYEQYF
CDR3 DNA: TGCGCCAGCAGCCAAGTATTGACCTACGAGCAGTACTTC

V gene: TRBV28
J gene: TRBJ2-7
D gene: -
clone size: -
CDR3 protein: CASSPRGMSYEQYF
CDR3 DNA: TGTGCCAGCAGTCCCCGGGGTATGTCCTACGAGCAGTACTTC

V gene: TRBV5-1
J gene: TRBJ2-7
D gene: TRBD1
clone size: -
CDR3 protein: CASSSPGTELYEQYF
CDR3 DNA: TGCGCCAGCAGCTCCCCCGGGACAGAACTATACGAGCAGTACTTC

V gene: TRBV19
J gene: TRBJ2-3
D gene: -
clone size: -
CDR3 protein: CASSIYGTPSTDTQYF
CDR3 DNA: TGTGCCAGTAGTATCTACGGGACACCTAGCACAGATACGCAGTATTTT

V gene: TRBV4-1
J gene: TRBJ2-3
D gene: -
clone size: -
CDR3 protein: CVSSQLFMDSVLGTQYF
CDR3 DNA: TGCGTCAGCAGCCAACTTTTCATGGATTCGGTTCTTGGTACGCAGTATTTT

V gene: TRBV5-1
J gene: TRBJ2-5
D gene: -
clone size: -
CDR3 protein: CASSLAADREETQYF
CDR3 DNA: TGCGCCAGCAGCTTGGCCGCGGACAGAGAAGAGACCCAGTACTTC

V gene: TRBV5-1
J gene: TRBJ2-2
D gene: -
clone size: -
CDR3 protein: CASSLSTSNTGELFF
CDR3 DNA: TGCGCCAGCAGCTTGAGCACTTCGAACACCGGGGAGCTGTTTTTT

V gene: TRBV28
J gene: TRBJ2-1
D gene: TRBD2
clone size: -
CDR3 protein: CASSPGLDLGGNEQFF
CDR3 DNA: TGTGCCAGCAGTCCTGGACTAGATCTCGGGGGCAATGAGCAGTTCTTC

V gene: TRBV5-6
J gene: TRBJ2-3
D gene: TRBD1
clone size: -
CDR3 protein: CASSLRTGSTDTQYF
CDR3 DNA: TGTGCCAGCAGCCTTCGGACAGGGAGTACAGATACGCAGTATTTT

V gene: TRBV5-8
J gene: TRBJ1-1
D gene: TRBD1
clone size: -
CDR3 protein: CASSQRQGYATEAFF
CDR3 DNA: TGTGCCAGCAGCCAAAGACAGGGGTATGCCACTGAAGCTTTCTTT

V gene: TRBV5-4
J gene: TRBJ2-1
D gene: TRBD1
clone size: -
CDR3 protein: CASSPRTGGPNEQFF
CDR3 DNA: TGTGCCAGCAGCCCCCGGACAGGGGGCCCGAATGAGCAGTTCTTC

V gene: TRBV18
J gene: TRBJ2-1
D gene: TRBD2
clone size: -
CDR3 protein: CASSGGRINNEQFF
CDR3 DNA: TGTGCCAGCTCAGGCGGGAGGATCAACAATGAGCAGTTCTTC

V gene: TRBV6-1
J gene: TRBJ1-5
D gene: -
clone size: -
CDR3 protein: CASSDEGNQPQHF
CDR3 DNA: TGTGCCAGCAGTGACGAGGGAAATCAGCCCCAGCATTTT

V gene: TRBV19
J gene: TRBJ1-1
D gene: -
clone size: -
CDR3 protein: CASSISGSGEAFF
CDR3 DNA: TGTGCCAGTAGTATTTCAGGGTCGGGTGAAGCTTTCTTT

V gene: TRBV7-6
J gene: TRBJ2-1
D gene: -
clone size: -
CDR3 protein: CASSLATPWDNEQFF
CDR3 DNA: TGTGCCAGCAGCTTAGCGACCCCGTGGGACAATGAGCAGTTCTTC

V gene: TRBV11-2
J gene: TRBJ2-5
D gene: -
clone size: few
CDR3 protein: CASSLEKGRRVWETQYF
CDR3 DNA: TGTGCCAGCAGCTTAGAAAAAGGAAGGAGGGTGTGGGAGACCCAGTACTTC

V gene: TRBV6-5
J gene: TRBJ2-2
D gene: -
clone size: -
CDR3 protein: CASSYEGAGELFF
CDR3 DNA: TGTGCCAGCAGTTACGAGGGGGCCGGGGAGCTGTTTTTT

V gene: TRBV27
J gene: TRBJ2-7
D gene: -
clone size: -
CDR3 protein: CASSFKGSAISYEQYF
CDR3 DNA: TGTGCCAGCAGTTTTAAGGGCAGCGCGATCTCCTACGAGCAGTACTTC

V gene: TRBV15
J gene: TRBJ1-4
D gene: TRBD1
clone size: few
CDR3 protein: CATSRGTGGNEKLFF
CDR3 DNA: TGTGCCACCAGCAGAGGGACAGGTGGGAATGAAAAACTGTTTTTT

V gene: TRBV18
J gene: TRBJ1-2
D gene: -
clone size: -
CDR3 protein: CASSSRQRSYGYTF
CDR3 DNA: TGTGCCAGCTCATCAAGACAGCGCTCCTATGGCTACACCTTC

V gene: TRBV19
J gene: TRBJ2-7
D gene: TRBD2
clone size: once
CDR3 protein: CASSMEGLAVYNSYEQYF
CDR3 DNA: TGTGCCAGTAGTATGGAGGGACTAGCGGTTTATAATTCCTACGAGCAGTACTTC

V gene: TRBV10-2
J gene: TRBJ2-7
D gene: TRBD2
clone size: -
CDR3 protein: CASRLAGDEQYF
CDR3 DNA: TGCGCCAGCAGGCTAGCGGGAGACGAGCAGTACTTC

V gene: TRBV15
J gene: TRBJ2-5
D gene: -
clone size: -
CDR3 protein: CATSRDVWEAWETQYF
CDR3 DNA: TGTGCCACCAGCAGAGATGTATGGGAAGCCTGGGAGACCCAGTACTTC